The table lists the clone carrying this TCR beta chain with many counts. Its antigen is as yet unknown. The cDNA was produced through 5'RACE with 10-nucleotide random UMIs. The output of every sequencing run, over 190 million TCR-beta sequences, came from 15-18 subjects. TCRdb itself ran the 5' RACE reads through MiXCR, one entry per CDR3 protein. This sample carries tens of thousands of distinct CDR3 sequences, about 17% of them seen once, and the ten largest clones take about 5%. These data belong to a study of neurological immune-mediated disorders. Time point here: technical triplicate 3. Some 1 million sorted CD4+ or CD8+ T cells made each library. Trimming took 5 bases from V and 2 from J; bases not matched to a gene: 4. Germline lookup yields CDR1 SEHNR and CDR2 FQNEAQ (reference sequence). This CDR3 is 15 amino acids long. Points from the study as a whole: Across subjects, no CDR3 amino acid sequence appeared in expanded clones of more than one subject, a finding that suggested private repertoires in all groups.

This chain connects TRBV7-9 to TRBJ2-2, with 8 bases that match TRBD1. Sequencing input: CD4+ T cells from blood. This sequence was found in a female donor with HTLV-1-associated myelopathy (HAM/TSP). In DNA, the CDR3 is TGTGCCAGCAGCCCCGGACAGGGAAACACCGGGGAGCTGTTTTTT. This gives the protein CASSPGQGNTGELFF.